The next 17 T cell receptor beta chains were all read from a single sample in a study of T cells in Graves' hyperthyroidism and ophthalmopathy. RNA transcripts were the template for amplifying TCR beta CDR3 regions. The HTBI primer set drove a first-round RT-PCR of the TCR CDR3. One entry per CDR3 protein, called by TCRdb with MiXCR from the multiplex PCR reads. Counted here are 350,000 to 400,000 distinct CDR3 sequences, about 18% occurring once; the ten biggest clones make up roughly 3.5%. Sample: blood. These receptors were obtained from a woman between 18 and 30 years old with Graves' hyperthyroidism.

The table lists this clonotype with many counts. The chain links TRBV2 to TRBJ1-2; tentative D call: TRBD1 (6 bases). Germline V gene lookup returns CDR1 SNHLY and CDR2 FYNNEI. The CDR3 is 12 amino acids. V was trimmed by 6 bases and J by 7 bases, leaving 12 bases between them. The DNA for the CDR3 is TGTGCCAGCAGATGGGGGGCGCGTGGCTACACCTTC. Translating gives CASRWGARGYTF.

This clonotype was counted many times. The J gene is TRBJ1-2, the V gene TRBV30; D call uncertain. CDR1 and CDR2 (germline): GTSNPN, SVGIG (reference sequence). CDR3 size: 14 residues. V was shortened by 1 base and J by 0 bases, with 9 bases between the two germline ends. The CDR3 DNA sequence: TGTGCCTGGAGTGCCCAGACAACTAACTATGGCTACACCTTC. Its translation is CAWSAQTTNYGYTF.

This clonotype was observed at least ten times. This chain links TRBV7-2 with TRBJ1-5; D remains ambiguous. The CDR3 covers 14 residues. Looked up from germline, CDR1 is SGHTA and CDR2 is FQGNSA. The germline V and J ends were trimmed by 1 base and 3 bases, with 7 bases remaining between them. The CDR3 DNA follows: TGTGCCAGCAGCTTAGAGGGAGCCAATCAGCCCCAGCATTTT. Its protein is CASSLEGANQPQHF.

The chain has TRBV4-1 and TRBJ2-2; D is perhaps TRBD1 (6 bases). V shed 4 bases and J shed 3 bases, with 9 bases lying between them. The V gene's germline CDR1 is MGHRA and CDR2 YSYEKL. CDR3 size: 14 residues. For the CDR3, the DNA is TGCGCCAGCAGCCTACAGGGACACACCGGGGAGCTGTTTTTT. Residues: CASSLQGHTGELFF.

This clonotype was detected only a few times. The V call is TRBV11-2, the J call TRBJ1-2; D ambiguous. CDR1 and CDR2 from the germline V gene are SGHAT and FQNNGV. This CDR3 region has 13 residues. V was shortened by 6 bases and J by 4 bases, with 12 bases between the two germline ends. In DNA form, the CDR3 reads TGTGCCAGCAGTCGTCCCGGGTCCTATGGCTACACCTTC. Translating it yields CASSRPGSYGYTF.

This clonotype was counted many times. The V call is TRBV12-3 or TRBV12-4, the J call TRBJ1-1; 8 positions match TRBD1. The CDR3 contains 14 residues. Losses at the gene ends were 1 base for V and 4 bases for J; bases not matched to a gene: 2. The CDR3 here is CASSLDTGGTEAFF. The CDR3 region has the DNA TGTGCCAGCAGTTTAGACACAGGGGGCACTGAAGCTTTCTTT.

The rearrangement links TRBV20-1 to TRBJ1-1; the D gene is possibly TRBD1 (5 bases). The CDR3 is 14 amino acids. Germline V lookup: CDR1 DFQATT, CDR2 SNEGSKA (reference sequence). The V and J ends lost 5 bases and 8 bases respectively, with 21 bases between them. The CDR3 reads CSAASRGETDEAFF. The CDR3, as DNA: TGCAGTGCTGCATCGCGTGGAGAGACAGACGAAGCTTTCTTT.

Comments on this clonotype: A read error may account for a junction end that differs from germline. This CDR3 is CAGSLQGHGAGETQYF. The CDR3 DNA reads TGTGCCGGCAGCTTACAGGGGCACGGGGCTGGAGAGACCCAGTACTTC. The chain combines TRBV11-2 with TRBJ2-5, with 7 bases aligning to TRBD1. This CDR3 region has 16 residues. From germline, CDR1 is SGHAT and CDR2 FQNNGV.

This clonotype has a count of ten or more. The chain's CDR3 is CASSSFPRTANTEAFF. In nucleotides, the CDR3 is TGTGCCAGCAGCAGTTTTCCTCGGACAGCGAACACTGAAGCTTTCTTT. V is TRBV27 and J is TRBJ1-1, with D tentatively TRBD1 (6 bases). CDR1 and CDR2 from the germline V gene are MNHEY and SMNVEV (reference sequence). The CDR3 runs 16 residues. V gave up 6 bases and J gave up 1 base, with 18 bases separating them.

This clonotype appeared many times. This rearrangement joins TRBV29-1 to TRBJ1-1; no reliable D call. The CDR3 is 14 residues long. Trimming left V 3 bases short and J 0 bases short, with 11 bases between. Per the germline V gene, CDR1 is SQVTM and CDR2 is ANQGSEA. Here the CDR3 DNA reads TGCAGCGTTGACCCCCCGTTCATGAACACTGAAGCTTTCTTT. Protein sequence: CSVDPPFMNTEAFF.

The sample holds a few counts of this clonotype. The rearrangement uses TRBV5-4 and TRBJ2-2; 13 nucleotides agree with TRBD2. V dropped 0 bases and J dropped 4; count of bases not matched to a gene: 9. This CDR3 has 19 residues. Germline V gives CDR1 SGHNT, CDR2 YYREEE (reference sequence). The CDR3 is CASSLAPLAGGLITGELFF. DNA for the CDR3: TGTGCCAGCAGCTTGGCCCCACTAGCGGGGGGGCTGATCACCGGGGAGCTGTTTTTT. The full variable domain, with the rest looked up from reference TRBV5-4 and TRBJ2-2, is ETGVTQSPTHLIKTRGQQVTLRCSSQSGHNTVSWYQQALGQGPQFIFQYYREEENGRGNFPPRFSGLQFPNYSSELNVNALELDDSALYLCASSLAPLAGGLITGELFFGEGSRLTVL.

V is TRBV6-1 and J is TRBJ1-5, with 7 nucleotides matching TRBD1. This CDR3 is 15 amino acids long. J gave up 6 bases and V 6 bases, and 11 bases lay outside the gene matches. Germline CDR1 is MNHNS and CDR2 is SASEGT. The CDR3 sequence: CASRNLGQQFQPQHF. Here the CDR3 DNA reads TGTGCCAGCAGGAATCTGGGACAGCAGTTTCAGCCCCAGCATTTT.

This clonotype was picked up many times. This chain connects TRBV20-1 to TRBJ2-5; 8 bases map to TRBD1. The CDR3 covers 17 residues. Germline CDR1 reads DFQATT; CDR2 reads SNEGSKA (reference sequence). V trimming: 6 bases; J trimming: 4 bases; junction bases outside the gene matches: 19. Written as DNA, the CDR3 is TGCAGTGCAAACGGACAGGGTCTTCGGGTGTTAGGAGAGACCCAGTACTTC. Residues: CSANGQGLRVLGETQYF.

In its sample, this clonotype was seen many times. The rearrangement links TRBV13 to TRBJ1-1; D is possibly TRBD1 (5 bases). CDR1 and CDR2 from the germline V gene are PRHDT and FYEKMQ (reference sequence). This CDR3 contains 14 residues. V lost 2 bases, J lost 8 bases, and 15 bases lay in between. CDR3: CASSLRSQDKEAFF. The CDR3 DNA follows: TGTGCCAGCAGCTTAAGAAGTCAGGACAAAGAAGCTTTCTTT.

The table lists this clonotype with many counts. The DNA of the CDR3 is TGTGCCAGTAGTATAAGTCCCGGGACAGGGTTGGGAACTGAAGCTTTCTTT. It translates to CASSISPGTGLGTEAFF. The V and J genes are TRBV19 and TRBJ1-1; 9 nucleotides align to TRBD1. Germline-derived CDR1 and CDR2 are LNHDA and SQIVND (reference sequence). This CDR3 has 17 amino acids. The trim removed 2 bases at V and 5 bases at J, leaving 12 bases unmatched.

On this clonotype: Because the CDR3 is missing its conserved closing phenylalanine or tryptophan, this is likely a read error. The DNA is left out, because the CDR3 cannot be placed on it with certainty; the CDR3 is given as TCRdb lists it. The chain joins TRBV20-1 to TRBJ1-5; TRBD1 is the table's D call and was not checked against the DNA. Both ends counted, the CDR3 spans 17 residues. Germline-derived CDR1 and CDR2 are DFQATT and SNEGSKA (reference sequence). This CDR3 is CSARGGHVDHANQPQQV.

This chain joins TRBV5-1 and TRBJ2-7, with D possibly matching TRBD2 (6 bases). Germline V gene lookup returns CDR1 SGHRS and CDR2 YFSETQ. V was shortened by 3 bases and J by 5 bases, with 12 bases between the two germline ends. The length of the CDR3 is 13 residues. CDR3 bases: TGCGCCAGCAGCTGGAGGGGCAGGGACGAGCAGTACTTC. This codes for CASSWRGRDEQYF.